The source of this T cell receptor (beta chain) is a study of a mutant IDH1 vaccine in newly diagnosed glioma. Looking at the study overall: The initiation of vaccination occurred 4-6 weeks after radiotherapy alone, or with temozolomide cycles.

As to this clone: Antigen: not known.

As for time point: week 11, during vaccination. What each vaccine dose contained was 300 ug of mutant IDH1 20-mer peptide, accompanied by topical imiquimod. Sequencing was performed with immunoSEQ multiplex PCR; in TCRdb, only in-frame clones are kept and a portion is missing. The repertoire holds 100,000 to 150,000 clones, with around four fifths as singletons. General study findings and limits: Pseudoprogression apparently lacked any relation to changes in top peripheral T cell clonotypes.

V gave up 2 bases and J gave up 10 bases; unmatched junction bases: 3. The CDR3 consists of 14 residues. The germline gives CDR1 MNHNY, CDR2 SVGAGI (reference sequence). The receptor comes from a man aged 40-49 years with glioma. V usage is TRBV6-6 and J usage is TRBJ1-6, with TRBD1 identical over 9 bases. This specimen consisted of PBMCs, obtained from a glioma patient whose treatment included an IDH1 peptide vaccine. The CDR3 coding sequence is TGTGCCAGCAGTTACGGGACAGGGAGGTCACCCCTCCACTTT. Protein product: CASSYGTGRSPLHF.